The 29 T cell receptor beta chains in this list originate from one sample, sequenced in a study of blood T cells in healthy people across ages. Then a second PCR, running roughly 7 to 11 cycles, was carried out with a sample-barcoded 5' primer and a J-beta primer mix. TCRdb re-called the 5' RACE reads through MiXCR, storing one row per CDR3 protein. The profile shows 650,000 to 700,000 distinct CDR3 sequences, about 30% of them singletons. Material: blood. These receptor sequences come from a woman at least 80 years old in good health.

The rearrangement uses TRBV6-5 and TRBJ2-1; D ambiguous. Per the germline V gene, CDR1 is MNHEY and CDR2 is SVGAGI. V was pared by 3 bases and J by 9 bases, with 12 bases between. The CDR3 totals 13 residues. CDR3 in amino acids: CASSYDSVLEQFF. CDR3 DNA: TGTGCCAGCAGTTATGATTCGGTTCTTGAGCAGTTCTTC.

Comment on this clonotype: A read error is possible here, since a much larger clone lies one base away. This sequence joins TRBV11-2 and TRBJ2-7; possible D gene TRBD2, 5 bases. V was cut by 2 bases and J by 7 bases, with 21 bases left in between. From germline, CDR1 is SGHAT and CDR2 FQNNGV. The CDR3 spans 16 residues. DNA for the CDR3: TGTGCCAGCAGCTTACAACGGATGGGCGGGTACAATGAGCAGTACTTC. It yields the protein CASSLQRMGGYNEQYF.

Many counts were recorded for this clonotype. J is TRBJ1-2 and V is TRBV7-2; maybe TRBD1 (5 bases). The CDR3 has 12 residues. In germline, CDR1 is SGHTA, CDR2 FQGNSA. Trimming stripped 10 bases from V and 7 bases from J, with 16 bases between. The CDR3 sequence is CAISGRGGGYTF. As DNA, the CDR3 is TGTGCCATATCAGGGCGGGGCGGTGGCTACACCTTC. Variable domain in full (rest from reference TRBV7-2 and TRBJ1-2): GAGVSQSPSNKVTEKGKDVELRCDPISGHTALYWYRQSLGQGLEFLIYFQGNSAPDKSGLPSDRFSAERTGGSVSTLTIQRTQQEDSAVYLCAISGRGGGYTFGSGTRLTVV.

On this clonotype itself: A much larger clone differs by one base, so this may be a read error. The chain joins TRBV30 to TRBJ1-4; D unclear. Germline V gene data show CDR1 as GTSNPN and CDR2 as SVGIG (reference sequence). CDR3 length: 12 amino acids. This CDR3 is CAWSFDGEKRFF. The CDR3 bases are TGTGCCTGGAGTTTCGACGGGGAAAAACGGTTTTTT.

This clonotype was found many times. The V call is TRBV7-2, the J call TRBJ2-4; weak D call: TRBD2 (7 bases). V was cut by 0 bases and J by 5 bases, with 11 bases left in between. The CDR3 has 15 residues. Germline values: CDR1 SGHTA, CDR2 FQGNSA. The CDR3 DNA sequence: TGTGCCAGCAGCTTAGCATCGGGGGGCCAAAACATTCAGTACTTC. This codes for CASSLASGGQNIQYF.

This clonotype was picked up a small number of times. A read error may produce the germline difference seen at one junction end. The V gene is TRBV5-1, the J gene TRBJ1-1; TRBD1 is a possible D gene (6 bases). The CDR3 runs 15 residues. Germline values: CDR1 SGHRS, CDR2 YFSETQ. The CDR3 nucleotides read TGCGCCAGCAGCTTGGGATACAGGGTCAACACTGAAACTTTCTTT. It encodes CASSLGYRVNTETFF.

The chain is built from TRBV9 and TRBJ2-2; no definite D call. Germline V gene data show CDR1 as SGDLS and CDR2 as YYNGEE. The CDR3 is made up of 15 amino acids. The V end lost 4 bases, the J end lost 1 base, and 11 bases lay between the germline ends. The CDR3 DNA is TGTGCCAGCAGCCCCAGACTGGGGAACACCGGGGAGCTGTTTTTT. This translates into CASSPRLGNTGELFF.

The V and J genes are TRBV20-1 and TRBJ2-3; D is perhaps TRBD2 (5 bases). V lost 0 bases, J lost 3 bases, and 10 bases lay in between. The CDR3 totals 14 residues. Germline V lookup: CDR1 DFQATT, CDR2 SNEGSKA (reference sequence). This CDR3 reads CSARDGLATDTQYF. CDR3 DNA: TGCAGTGCTAGAGATGGGCTAGCAACAGATACGCAGTATTTT.

The genes are TRBV7-9 and TRBJ2-6; 7 nucleotides align to TRBD1. The V gene end was trimmed by 3 bases and the J gene end by 0 bases; junction bases not matched to a gene: 8. The CDR3 is 18 amino acids. Germline-derived CDR1 and CDR2 are SEHNR and FQNEAQ (reference sequence). The CDR3 loop is CASSFPGQLSSGANVLTF. CDR3 DNA: TGTGCCAGCAGCTTTCCGGGACAGCTAAGCTCTGGGGCCAACGTCCTGACTTTC.

This clonotype was recorded a few times. A read error may explain this, as a much larger clone is one base away. This chain joins TRBV7-9 and TRBJ2-5; 10 bases align to TRBD2. This CDR3 comprises 15 residues. Germline CDR1 is SEHNR and CDR2 is FQNEAQ (reference sequence). V was pared by 5 bases and J by 11 bases, with 14 bases of the junction left unmatched. The CDR3 DNA follows: TGTGCCAGCAGCCCGAGCGGGGGGGGGCCGGCTGAGCAGTACTTC. This sequence encodes CASSPSGGGPAEQYF.

This clonotype has at least ten counts. The V gene is TRBV9, the J gene TRBJ2-1; TRBD2 matches 9 bases. Germline CDR1 and CDR2: SGDLS and YYNGEE. CDR3 length: 15 residues. V was clipped by 0 bases and J by 9 bases; unmatched bases: 7. The CDR3 spells CASSVEGGGVGEQFF. For the CDR3, the DNA is TGTGCCAGCAGCGTAGAGGGCGGGGGGGTTGGTGAGCAGTTCTTC.

This clonotype came up many times. The V call is TRBV7-9, the J call TRBJ1-2, with D uncertain. CDR3 length: 14 residues. Per germline, CDR1 SEHNR and CDR2 FQNEAQ (reference sequence). The V end lost 5 bases, the J end lost 6 bases, and 16 bases lay between the germline ends. The CDR3 DNA follows: TGTGCCAGCAGCCCTCCATCAACCGGGCATGGCTACACCTTC. As protein: CASSPPSTGHGYTF.

This clonotype was counted at least ten times. The chain joins TRBV20-1 to TRBJ2-3, with 11 bases lining up with TRBD1. Germline V gene sequence: CDR1 DFQATT, CDR2 SNEGSKA (reference sequence). The V segment lost 6 bases and the J segment 6 bases; nucleotides outside the gene matches: 8. The CDR3 length is 14 residues. The CDR3 protein is CSAAGTGGYDTQYF. The CDR3 coding sequence is TGCAGTGCAGCCGGGACAGGGGGTTACGATACGCAGTATTTT.

This clonotype appeared a single time. This chain links TRBV29-1 with TRBJ2-5; 13 bases fit TRBD2. V shed 3 bases and J 3 bases; nucleotides not matched to a gene: 1. CDR3 size: 14 residues. Germline CDR1 and CDR2: SQVTM and ANQGSEA. CDR3 in DNA: TGCAGCGTTGAGGGGACTAGCGGGGAAGAGACCCAGTACTTC. It translates to CSVEGTSGEETQYF. The full variable domain, with the rest looked up from reference TRBV29-1 and TRBJ2-5, is SAVISQKPSRDICQRGTSLTIQCQVDSQVTMMFWYRQQPGQSLTLIATANQGSEATYESGFVIDKFPISRPNLTFSTLTVSNMSPEDSSIYLCSVEGTSGEETQYFGPGTRLLVL.

Many counts were recorded for this clonotype. The rearrangement links TRBV7-2 to TRBJ2-3, with no clear D. There are 15 residues in the CDR3. V was trimmed by 1 base and J by 2 bases, leaving 10 bases between them. From germline, CDR1 is SGHTA and CDR2 FQGNSA. Written as DNA, the CDR3 is TGTGCCAGCAGCTTAGAATCGCAGGCCACAGATACGCAGTATTTT. It yields the protein CASSLESQATDTQYF.

The genes are TRBV20-1 and TRBJ2-3; 11 nucleotides match TRBD2. Trimming took 3 bases from V and 3 from J; bases not matched to a gene: 8. Germline V lookup: CDR1 DFQATT, CDR2 SNEGSKA (reference sequence). The CDR3 runs 16 residues. The CDR3 here is CSASPSGRRRTDTQYF. The CDR3 nucleotides read TGCAGTGCTAGTCCTAGCGGGAGGCGCAGAACAGATACGCAGTATTTT.

V and J are TRBV5-1 and TRBJ2-3, with TRBD2 matching 9 bases. CDR1 and CDR2 (germline): SGHRS, YFSETQ. CDR3 length: 18 amino acids. V was clipped by 0 bases and J by 0 bases; unmatched bases: 8. The DNA for the CDR3 is TGCGCCAGCAGCTTGGAACTAGCGGGTCCCGGAAGCACAGATACGCAGTATTTT. This gives the protein CASSLELAGPGSTDTQYF.

As for this clonotype: The junction and the germline gene differ at one end; a read error may be behind it. The chain combines TRBV7-2 with TRBJ2-5; no clear D. Per germline, CDR1 SGHTA and CDR2 FQGNSA. The CDR3 runs to 15 residues. The CDR3 bases are TGTGCCGGCAGCCCCGTTCAGACGCTGTGGAGTGAGCAGTACTTC. Translated, it gives CAGSPVQTLWSEQYF.

The table lists this clonotype with a few counts. At one end, the junction sequence differs from germline, possibly due to a read error. The chain combines TRBV5-1 with TRBJ2-2, with D unclear. This CDR3 region has 13 residues. Germline CDR1 reads SGHRS; CDR2 reads YFSETQ. The CDR3 reads CASSSDGPGELFF. CDR3 sequence (DNA): TGCGCCAGCAGCTCGGACGGGCCCGGCGAGCTGTTTTTT.

This rearrangement joins TRBV7-3 to TRBJ2-1, with TRBD2 matching 8 bases. The CDR3 has 15 amino acids. In germline, CDR1 is SGHTA, CDR2 FQGTGA. The V segment lost 4 bases and the J segment 5 bases; nucleotides outside the gene matches: 7. Written as DNA, the CDR3 is TGTGCCAGCAGCTCGAGCGGGAGTCAGAACAATGAGCAGTTCTTC. It specifies CASSSSGSQNNEQFF.

In the case of this clonotype: Given a much more abundant clone one base away, this may be a read error. This chain uses TRBV27 with TRBJ2-5, with 10 bases that match TRBD1. Germline V lookup: CDR1 MNHEY, CDR2 SMNVEV (reference sequence). The CDR3 is 15 residues long. Losses at the gene ends were 7 bases for V and 11 bases for J; bases not matched to a gene: 16. This chain's CDR3 is CASTPLGQGNNEQYF. CDR3 nucleotides: TGTGCCAGCACCCCACTGGGACAGGGGAACAATGAGCAGTACTTC.

The chain carries TRBV20-1 and TRBJ2-4; D possibly corresponds to TRBD1 (6 bases). Trimming took off 6 bases at V and 13 bases at J, with 13 bases between the two ends. The CDR3 has 10 amino acids. CDR1 DFQATT and CDR2 SNEGSKA come from the germline V gene (reference sequence). The CDR3, as DNA: TGCAGTGCCCTCAGGGGTCAGCAGTACTTC. It specifies CSALRGQQYF.

The J gene is TRBJ2-1, the V gene TRBV28, with 10 bases lining up with TRBD1. The CDR3 length is 14 residues. V shed 4 bases, J shed 9 bases, and the junction held 6 bases outside the gene matches. Germline V gives CDR1 MDHEN, CDR2 SYDVKM. CDR3 residues: CASSSPGQGIEQFF. CDR3 nucleotide sequence: TGTGCCAGCAGTTCGCCGGGACAGGGGATTGAGCAGTTCTTC.

This clonotype was observed many times. This chain links TRBV3-1 with TRBJ2-3, with TRBD1 matching over 9 bases. The CDR3 extends over 16 amino acids. Unmatched junction bases numbered 9, after V lost 3 bases and J lost 5 bases. Germline CDR1 is LGHDT and CDR2 is YNNKEL (reference sequence). CDR3 coding DNA: TGTGCCAGCAGCCAGTCAGGACAGGGGTTTGGAGATACGCAGTATTTT. Translation: CASSQSGQGFGDTQYF.

Worth noting for this clonotype: This may arise from a read error, as a much more abundant clone is one base away. The chain uses TRBV20-1 and TRBJ1-1; 7 nucleotides align to TRBD1. The ends lost 1 base at V and 6 bases at J; junction bases unmatched: 11. The V gene's germline CDR1 is DFQATT and CDR2 SNEGSKA (reference sequence). This CDR3 region has 15 residues. The CDR3 loop reads CSARVRQGARPEAFF. CDR3 DNA: TGCAGTGCTAGAGTTAGACAGGGCGCCCGCCCTGAAGCTTTCTTT.

This clonotype was seen at least ten times. The chain uses TRBV27 and TRBJ2-5; 10 nucleotides align to TRBD2. From germline, CDR1 is MNHEY and CDR2 SMNVEV (reference sequence). V was clipped by 6 bases and J by 1 base; unmatched bases: 8. This CDR3 region has 16 residues. The CDR3 DNA is TGTGCCAGCAGCCCCTGGACTAGCGGCTCCCAAGAGACCCAGTACTTC. Translated: CASSPWTSGSQETQYF.

This clonotype was detected ten times or more. This sequence joins TRBV18 and TRBJ2-4; the D gene could be TRBD1 or TRBD2 (5 bases each). This CDR3 comprises 16 residues. The germline CDR1 and CDR2 sequences are KGHSH and LQKENI. Between the trimmed V and J ends, which lost 2 bases and 4 bases, there was a span of 15 bases. The CDR3 nucleotides are TGTGCCAGCTCACCAGAGAGGGGCAGAATTAAAAACATTCAGTACTTC. This encodes CASSPERGRIKNIQYF.

The genes are TRBV10-3 and TRBJ2-3; the D gene is possibly TRBD2 (6 bases). Germline V CDR1 and CDR2: ENHRY, SYGVKD. The CDR3 sequence is 16 residues long. V gave up 2 bases and J gave up 0 bases, with 12 bases separating them. CDR3 amino acids: CAISEIAAYSTDTQYF. As DNA, the CDR3 is TGTGCCATCAGTGAGATAGCGGCCTATAGCACAGATACGCAGTATTTT.

This chain uses TRBV11-2 with TRBJ1-2; D gene ambiguous. This CDR3 is built from 13 residues. Trimming left V 6 bases short and J 9 bases short, with 17 bases between. Germline V gene data show CDR1 as SGHAT and CDR2 as FQNNGV. CDR3 coding DNA: TGTGCCAGCAGTTCCGCTACGGGGTATAGCTACACCTTC. Its protein product is CASSSATGYSYTF.